This T cell receptor beta chain appears in the sequencing data of a study of T cell changes during pregnancy in multiple sclerosis (dated by TCRdb to between 2018 and 2021). In the study overall: The study looked at changes in the T cell repertoire across pregnancy in women with multiple sclerosis.

CDR1 and CDR2, per the germline V gene (reference sequence), are MNHEY and SMNVEV. Relative to germline, V is missing 6 bases and J is missing 5 bases, with 9 bases of the junction outside any gene match. The CDR3 numbers 15 residues from cysteine through phenylalanine. Only CDR3 DNA is held: 45 bases, read in frame from base 1. In the case of this clone: The target of this receptor is not known. No qualities accompany the bases; no much larger clone lies one base away.

Library preparation was by the immunoSEQ multiplex PCR assay. As stored in TCRdb, this immuneACCESS dataset retains in-frame rearrangements with V and J assigned. A fraction of the clones does not appear; measured against another copy, unresolved V genes explain less than half of the discrepancy, and the remainder lacks a known reason. The sample includes approximately 40,000 clones, with about 90% observed a single time. Less than 0.9% of the sample comes from the top ten. The rearranged segments are TRBV27 and TRBJ1-2; the junction holds 10 bases that match TRBD1. The source was CD4+ T cells from peripheral blood mononuclear cells, collected in the third trimester of pregnancy. The source is a female donor with multiple sclerosis, enrolled in a pregnancy study. The CDR3 sequence is CASSPSGTGVYGYTF. At the DNA level, the sequence is TGTGCCAGCAGCCCGTCCGGGACAGGGGTATATGGCTACACCTTC.